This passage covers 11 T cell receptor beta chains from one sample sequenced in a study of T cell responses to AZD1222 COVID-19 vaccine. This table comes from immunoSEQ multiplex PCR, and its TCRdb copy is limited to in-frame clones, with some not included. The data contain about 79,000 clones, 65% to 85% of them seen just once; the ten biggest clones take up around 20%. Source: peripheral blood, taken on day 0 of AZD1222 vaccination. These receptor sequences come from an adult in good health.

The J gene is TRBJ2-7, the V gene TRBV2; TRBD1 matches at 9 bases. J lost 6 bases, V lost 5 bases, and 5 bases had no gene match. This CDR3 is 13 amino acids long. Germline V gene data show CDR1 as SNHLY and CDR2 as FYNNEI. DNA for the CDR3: TGTGCCAGCAGTTACAACAGGGGGCGCGAGCAGTACTTC. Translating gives CASSYNRGREQYF.

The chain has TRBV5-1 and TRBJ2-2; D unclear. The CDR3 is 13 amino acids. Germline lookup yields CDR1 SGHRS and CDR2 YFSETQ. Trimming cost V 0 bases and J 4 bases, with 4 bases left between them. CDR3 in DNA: TGCGCCAGCAGCTTGGAGCGCACCGGGGAGCTGTTTTTT. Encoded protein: CASSLERTGELFF.

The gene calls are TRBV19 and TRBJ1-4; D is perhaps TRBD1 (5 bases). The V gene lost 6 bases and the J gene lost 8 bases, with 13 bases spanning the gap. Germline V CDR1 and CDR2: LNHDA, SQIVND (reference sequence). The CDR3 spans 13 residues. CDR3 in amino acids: CASSPGRREKLFF. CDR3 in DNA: TGTGCCAGTAGCCCGGGACGGAGAGAAAAACTGTTTTTT.

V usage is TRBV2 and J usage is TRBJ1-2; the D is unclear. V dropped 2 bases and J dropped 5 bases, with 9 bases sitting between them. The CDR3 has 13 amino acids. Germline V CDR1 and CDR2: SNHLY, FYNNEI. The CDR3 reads CASSETDKYGYTF. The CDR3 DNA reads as TGTGCCAGCAGTGAAACCGATAAGTATGGCTACACCTTC.

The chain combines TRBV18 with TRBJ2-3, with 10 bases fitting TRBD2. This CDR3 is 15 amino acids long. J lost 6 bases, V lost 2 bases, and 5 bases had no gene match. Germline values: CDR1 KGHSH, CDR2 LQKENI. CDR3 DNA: TGTGCCAGCTCACCAAAGCGGGGGGGCCGGGATACGCAGTATTTT. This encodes CASSPKRGGRDTQYF.

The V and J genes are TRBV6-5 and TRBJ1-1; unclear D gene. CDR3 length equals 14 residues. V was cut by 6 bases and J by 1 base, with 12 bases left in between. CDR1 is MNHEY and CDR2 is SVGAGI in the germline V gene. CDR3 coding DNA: TGTGCCAGCAGGGGGAGTTACACGAACACTGAAGCTTTCTTT. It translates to CASRGSYTNTEAFF.

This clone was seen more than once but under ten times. CDR3 sequence reads: CASRQTRDEPDTQYF. Written as DNA, the CDR3 is TGTGCCAGCAGACAAACCCGGGACGAGCCAGATACGCAGTATTTT. The chain has TRBV27 and TRBJ2-3; D may be TRBD1 or TRBD2 (5 bases each). There are 15 residues in the CDR3. From germline, CDR1 is MNHEY and CDR2 SMNVEV (reference sequence). Deletions cut 6 bases from V and 4 bases from J, with 17 bases between.

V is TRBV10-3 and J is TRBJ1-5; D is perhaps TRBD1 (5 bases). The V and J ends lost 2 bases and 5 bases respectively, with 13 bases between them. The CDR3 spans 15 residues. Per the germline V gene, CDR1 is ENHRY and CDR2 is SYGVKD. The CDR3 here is CAISEGGEVDQPQHF. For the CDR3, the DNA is TGTGCCATCAGTGAGGGGGGAGAAGTCGATCAGCCCCAGCATTTT.

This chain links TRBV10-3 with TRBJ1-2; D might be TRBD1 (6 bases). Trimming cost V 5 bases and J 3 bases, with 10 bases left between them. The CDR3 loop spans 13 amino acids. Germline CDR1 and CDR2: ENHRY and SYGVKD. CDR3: CAISNRGDYGYTF. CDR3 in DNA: TGTGCCATCAGTAATAGGGGGGACTATGGCTACACCTTC.

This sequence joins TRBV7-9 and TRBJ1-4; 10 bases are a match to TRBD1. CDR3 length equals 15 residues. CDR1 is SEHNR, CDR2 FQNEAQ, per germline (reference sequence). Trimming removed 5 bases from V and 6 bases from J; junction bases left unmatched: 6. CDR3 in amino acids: CASSPDRGRDEKLFF. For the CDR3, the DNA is TGTGCCAGCAGCCCCGACAGGGGGCGGGATGAAAAACTGTTTTTT.

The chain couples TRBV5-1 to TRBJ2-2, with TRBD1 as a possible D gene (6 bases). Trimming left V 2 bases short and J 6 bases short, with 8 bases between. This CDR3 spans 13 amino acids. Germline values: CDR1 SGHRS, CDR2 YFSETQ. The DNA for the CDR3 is TGCGCCAGCAGCTTACAGGGTTCCGGGGAGCTGTTTTTT. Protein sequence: CASSLQGSGELFF.